This entry lists 8 T cell receptor beta chains sequenced from one sample in a study of blood T cells in healthy people across ages. Primed by a sample-barcoded 5' primer and a J-beta primer mix, a second PCR proceeded for 7 to 11 cycles. Using its own MiXCR run on the 5' RACE reads, TCRdb lists one record per CDR3 protein. This sample has hundreds of thousands of distinct CDR3 sequences, with about 50% found just once. The sequenced sample was blood. The receptor set was obtained from a woman aged 80 or over in good health.

The chain carries TRBV5-1 and TRBJ2-5, with D maybe TRBD2 (6 bases). The germline CDR1 and CDR2 sequences are SGHRS and YFSETQ. This CDR3 region has 13 residues. The V end lost 4 bases, the J end lost 4 bases, and 11 bases lay between the germline ends. DNA of the CDR3: TGCGCCAGCAGCGTGGAGGGAGCAGAGACCCAGTACTTC. Protein sequence: CASSVEGAETQYF. Based on the CDR3 plus reference TRBV5-1 and TRBJ2-5, the full variable domain is KAGVTQTPRYLIKTRGQQVTLSCSPISGHRSVSWYQQTPGQGLQFLFEYFSETQRNKGNFPGRFSGRQFSNSRSEMNVSTLELGDSALYLCASSVEGAETQYFGPGTRLLVL.

This clonotype was seen ten or more times. J is TRBJ2-1 and V is TRBV2; TRBD2 aligns across 7 bases. Germline V gene data show CDR1 as SNHLY and CDR2 as FYNNEI. This CDR3 region has 14 residues. V was pared by 7 bases and J by 1 base, with 4 bases of the junction left unmatched. CDR3 sequence: CASKGGSSYNEQFF. The CDR3, as DNA: TGTGCCAGCAAAGGCGGGAGTTCCTACAATGAGCAGTTCTTC.

This clonotype was seen many times. This may be a read error: a much more frequent sequence differs by one nucleotide. The gene calls are TRBV27 and TRBJ2-5, with 8 nucleotides matching TRBD2. Unmatched junction bases numbered 22, after V lost 5 bases and J lost 11 bases. The length of the CDR3 is 17 residues. Germline V gene data show CDR1 as MNHEY and CDR2 as SMNVEV (reference sequence). The CDR3 DNA reads as TGTGCCAGCAGTCCCAACCAGAGAAGCGGGAGTCGTGATGAGCAGTACTTC. This codes for CASSPNQRSGSRDEQYF.

The chain is built from TRBV2 and TRBJ2-3; 8 bases line up with TRBD2. Trimming took 3 bases from V and 0 from J; bases not matched to a gene: 2. Germline values: CDR1 SNHLY, CDR2 FYNNEI. The CDR3 runs to 15 residues. CDR3: CASSDSGISTDTQYF. CDR3 nucleotides: TGTGCCAGCAGTGATAGCGGGATTAGCACAGATACGCAGTATTTT.

This clonotype was picked up many times. The chain employs TRBV5-5 and TRBJ1-1; 9 bases are shared with TRBD1. V lost 0 bases to trimming and J lost 6 bases; unmatched junction nucleotides: 3. Germline V lookup: CDR1 SGHKS, CDR2 YYEKEE (reference sequence). The CDR3 length is 14 residues. The DNA for the CDR3 is TGTGCCAGCAGCTTGGACAGGGGGCTTGCTGAAGCTTTCTTT. It is translated as CASSLDRGLAEAFF.

This clonotype showed up just a few times. The chain recombines TRBV6-6 with TRBJ1-2; 7 bases are a match to TRBD1. CDR3 length equals 16 residues. Germline V gene sequence: CDR1 MNHNY, CDR2 SVGAGI (reference sequence). Trimming cost V 6 bases and J 0 bases; bases outside gene matches: 10. The CDR3, as DNA: TGTGCCAGCAGGTGGGACAGCGACTTGGCTAACTATGGCTACACCTTC. This translates into CASRWDSDLANYGYTF.

This chain connects TRBV6-6 to TRBJ2-1; 10 positions agree with TRBD2. The CDR3 extends over 15 amino acids. Germline V CDR1 and CDR2: MNHNY, SVGAGI (reference sequence). Losses at the gene ends were 6 bases for V and 8 bases for J; bases not matched to a gene: 10. The DNA for the CDR3 is TGTGCCAGCAGGGATTCTAGCGGGAGTCGGGATGAGCAGTTCTTC. Its protein is CASRDSSGSRDEQFF.

V usage is TRBV6-2 or TRBV6-3 and J usage is TRBJ2-1, with TRBD2 matching 10 bases. V was clipped by 2 bases and J by 7 bases; unmatched bases: 5. Germline CDR1 is MNHEY and CDR2 is SVGEGT. The CDR3 is 15 residues long. CDR3 in amino acids: CASSYSTSGANEQFF. CDR3 DNA sequence: TGTGCCAGCAGTTACAGCACTAGCGGGGCTAATGAGCAGTTCTTC.